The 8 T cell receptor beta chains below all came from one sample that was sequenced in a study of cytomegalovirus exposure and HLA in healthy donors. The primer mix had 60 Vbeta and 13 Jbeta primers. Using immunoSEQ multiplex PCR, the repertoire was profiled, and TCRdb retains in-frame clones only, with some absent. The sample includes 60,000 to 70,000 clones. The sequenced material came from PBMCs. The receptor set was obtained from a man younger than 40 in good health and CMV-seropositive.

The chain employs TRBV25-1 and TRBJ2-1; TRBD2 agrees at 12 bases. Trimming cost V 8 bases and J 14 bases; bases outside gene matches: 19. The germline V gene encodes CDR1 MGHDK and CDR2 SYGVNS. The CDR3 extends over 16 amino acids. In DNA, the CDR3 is TGTGCCAGCGCGGCCCTTACTAGCGGGGGGACTCTACGGGAGTTCTTC. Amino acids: CASAALTSGGTLREFF.

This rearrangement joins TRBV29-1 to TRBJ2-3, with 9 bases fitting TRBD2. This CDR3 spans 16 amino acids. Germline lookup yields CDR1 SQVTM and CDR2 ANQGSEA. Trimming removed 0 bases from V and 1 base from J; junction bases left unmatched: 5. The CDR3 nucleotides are TGCAGCGTTGAAGATCTACCTAGCGGGGGCACAGATACGCAGTATTTT. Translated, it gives CSVEDLPSGGTDTQYF.

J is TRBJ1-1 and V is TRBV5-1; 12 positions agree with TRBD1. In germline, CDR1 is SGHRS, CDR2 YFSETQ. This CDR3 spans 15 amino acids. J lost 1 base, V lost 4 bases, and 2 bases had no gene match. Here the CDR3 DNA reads TGCGCCAGCAGCAAGGGACAGGGGGCGAACACTGAAGCTTTCTTT. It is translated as CASSKGQGANTEAFF. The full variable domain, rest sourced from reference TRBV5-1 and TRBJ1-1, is KAGVTQTPRYLIKTRGQQVTLSCSPISGHRSVSWYQQTPGQGLQFLFEYFSETQRNKGNFPGRFSGRQFSNSRSEMNVSTLELGDSALYLCASSKGQGANTEAFFGQGTRLTVV.

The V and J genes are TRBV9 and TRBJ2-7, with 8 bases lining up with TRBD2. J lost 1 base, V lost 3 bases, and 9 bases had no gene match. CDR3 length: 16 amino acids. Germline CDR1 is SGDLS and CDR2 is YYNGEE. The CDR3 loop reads CASSARASGGSYEQYF. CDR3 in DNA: TGTGCCAGCAGCGCCCGGGCCAGCGGGGGATCCTACGAGCAGTACTTC.

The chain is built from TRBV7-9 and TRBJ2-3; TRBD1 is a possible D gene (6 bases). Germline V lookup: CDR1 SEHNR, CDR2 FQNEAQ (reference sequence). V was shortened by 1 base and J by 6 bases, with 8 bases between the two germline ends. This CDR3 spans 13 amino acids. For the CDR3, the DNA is TGTGCCAGCAGCTTAGGGGGGCGGGATACGCAGTATTTT. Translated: CASSLGGRDTQYF.

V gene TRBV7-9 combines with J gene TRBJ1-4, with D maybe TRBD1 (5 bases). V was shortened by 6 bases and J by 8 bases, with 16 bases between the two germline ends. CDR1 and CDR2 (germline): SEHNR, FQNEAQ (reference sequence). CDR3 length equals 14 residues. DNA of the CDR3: TGTGCCAGCAGGGACATGGAGCTTGGGGAAAAACTGTTTTTT. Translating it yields CASRDMELGEKLFF.

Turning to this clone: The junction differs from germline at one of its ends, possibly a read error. The DNA for the CDR3 is TGCGCCAGCAGCTTGGGACGTGGACAGGGCACTGAAGATTTCTTT. It encodes CASSLGRGQGTEDFF. This chain connects TRBV5-1 to TRBJ1-1; TRBD1 matches at 8 bases. CDR3 size: 15 residues. Germline loops: CDR1 SGHRS, CDR2 YFSETQ.

CDR3 sequence reads: CASSSLTGTEGGYTF. DNA for the CDR3: TGCGCCAGCAGCTCCCTCACTGGGACGGAGGGTGGCTACACCTTC. The chain carries TRBV5-1 and TRBJ1-2, with a possible D match to TRBD1 (5 bases). Germline V gene lookup returns CDR1 SGHRS and CDR2 YFSETQ. Deletions cut 3 bases from V and 7 bases from J, with 19 bases between. The CDR3 has 15 residues. The complete variable domain, with remaining parts taken from reference TRBV5-1 and TRBJ1-2, reads KAGVTQTPRYLIKTRGQQVTLSCSPISGHRSVSWYQQTPGQGLQFLFEYFSETQRNKGNFPGRFSGRQFSNSRSEMNVSTLELGDSALYLCASSSLTGTEGGYTFGSGTRLTVV.